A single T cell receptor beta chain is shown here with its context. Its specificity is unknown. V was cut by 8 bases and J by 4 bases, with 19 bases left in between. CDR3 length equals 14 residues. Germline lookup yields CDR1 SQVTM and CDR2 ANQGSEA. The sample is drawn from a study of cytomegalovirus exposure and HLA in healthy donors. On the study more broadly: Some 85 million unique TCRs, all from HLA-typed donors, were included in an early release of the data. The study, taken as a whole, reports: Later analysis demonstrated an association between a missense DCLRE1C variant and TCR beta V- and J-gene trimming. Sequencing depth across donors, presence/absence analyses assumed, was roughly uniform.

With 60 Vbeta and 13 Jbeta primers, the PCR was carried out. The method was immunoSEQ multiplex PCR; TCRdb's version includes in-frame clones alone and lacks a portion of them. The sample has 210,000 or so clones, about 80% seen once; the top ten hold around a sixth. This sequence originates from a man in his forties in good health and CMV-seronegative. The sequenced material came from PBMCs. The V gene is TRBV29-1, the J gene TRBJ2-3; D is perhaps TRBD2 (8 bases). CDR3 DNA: TGCAGCACCGCGAGGGGGCGGGAGGCAGATACGCAGTATTTT. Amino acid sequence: CSTARGREADTQYF.